This T cell receptor (beta chain) comes out of a study of T cells expressing NK-cell markers. The CDR3 is made up of 18 amino acids. Germline-derived CDR1 and CDR2 are MGHDK and SYGVNS. TCRdb reworked the 5' RACE reads into one entry per CDR3 protein, no DNA. This sample's table has about 410,000 distinct CDR3 sequences. The specimen sequenced was blood T cells: a sorted CD56 or NKG2C T cell subset, CD4+ or CD8+ T cells, or bulk PBMC T cells (not recorded which). The chain links TRBV25-1 to TRBJ2-2; TCRdb gives TRBD1 as the D gene, but with no DNA this cannot be confirmed. This clonotype was sampled from a woman aged 45-65 years in good health. This CDR3 reads CASSALLTGGGSTGELFF.